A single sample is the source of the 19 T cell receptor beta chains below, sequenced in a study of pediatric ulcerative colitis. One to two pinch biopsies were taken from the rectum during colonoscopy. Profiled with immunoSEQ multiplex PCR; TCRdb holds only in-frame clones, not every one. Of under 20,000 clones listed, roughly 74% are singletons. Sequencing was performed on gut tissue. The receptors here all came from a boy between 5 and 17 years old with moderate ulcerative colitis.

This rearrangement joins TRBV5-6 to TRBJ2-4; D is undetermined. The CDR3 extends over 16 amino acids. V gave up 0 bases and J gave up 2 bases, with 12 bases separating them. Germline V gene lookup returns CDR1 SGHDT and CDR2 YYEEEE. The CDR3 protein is CASSLAEISTKNIQYF. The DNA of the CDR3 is TGTGCCAGCAGCTTGGCCGAGATCTCAACCAAAAACATTCAGTACTTC. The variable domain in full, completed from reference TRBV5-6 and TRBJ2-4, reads DAGVTQSPTHLIKTRGQQVTLRCSPKSGHDTVSWYQQALGQGPQFIFQYYEEEERQRGNFPDRFSGHQFPNYSSELNVNALLLGDSALYLCASSLAEISTKNIQYFGAGTRLSVL.

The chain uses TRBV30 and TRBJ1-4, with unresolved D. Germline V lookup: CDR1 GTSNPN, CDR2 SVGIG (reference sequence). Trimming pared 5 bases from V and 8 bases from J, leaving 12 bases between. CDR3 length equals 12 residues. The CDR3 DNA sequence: TGTGCCTGGGACCGCGGAGAGGAAAAACTGTTTTTT. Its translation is CAWDRGEEKLFF.

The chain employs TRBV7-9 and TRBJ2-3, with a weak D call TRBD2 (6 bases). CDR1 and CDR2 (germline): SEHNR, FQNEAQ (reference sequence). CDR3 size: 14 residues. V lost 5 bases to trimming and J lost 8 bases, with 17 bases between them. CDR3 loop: CASSRIKTSATQYF. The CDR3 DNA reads TGTGCCAGCAGCCGCATCAAGACTAGTGCTACGCAGTATTTT.

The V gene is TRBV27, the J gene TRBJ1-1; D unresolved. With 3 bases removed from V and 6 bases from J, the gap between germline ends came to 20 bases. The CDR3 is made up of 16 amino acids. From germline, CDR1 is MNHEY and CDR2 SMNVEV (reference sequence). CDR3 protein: CASSFLRGTLWAEAFF. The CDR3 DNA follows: TGTGCCAGCAGTTTCCTCAGAGGAACCCTGTGGGCTGAAGCTTTCTTT.

The CDR3 protein is CAWSVWGSSTDTQYF. CDR3 DNA sequence: TGTGCCTGGAGTGTATGGGGGTCTAGCACAGATACGCAGTATTTT. The chain links TRBV30 to TRBJ2-3, with D perhaps matching TRBD1 or TRBD2 (5 bases each). Per germline, CDR1 GTSNPN and CDR2 SVGIG (reference sequence). Between the trimmed V and J ends, which lost 0 bases and 0 bases, there was a span of 10 bases. The CDR3 is 15 residues long.

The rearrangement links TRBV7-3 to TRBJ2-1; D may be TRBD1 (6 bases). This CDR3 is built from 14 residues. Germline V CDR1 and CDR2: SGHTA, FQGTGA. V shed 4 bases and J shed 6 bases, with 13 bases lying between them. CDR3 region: CASSSRDTPNEQFF. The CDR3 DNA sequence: TGTGCCAGCAGCTCCCGGGACACCCCCAATGAGCAGTTCTTC.

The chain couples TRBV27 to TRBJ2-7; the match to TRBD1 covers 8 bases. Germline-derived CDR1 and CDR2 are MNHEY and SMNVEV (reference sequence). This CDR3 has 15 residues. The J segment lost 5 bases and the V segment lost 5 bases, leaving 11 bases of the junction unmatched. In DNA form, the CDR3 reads TGTGCCAGCAGTGCTCGGACAGGGAGGACCCACGAGCAGTACTTC. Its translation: CASSARTGRTHEQYF.

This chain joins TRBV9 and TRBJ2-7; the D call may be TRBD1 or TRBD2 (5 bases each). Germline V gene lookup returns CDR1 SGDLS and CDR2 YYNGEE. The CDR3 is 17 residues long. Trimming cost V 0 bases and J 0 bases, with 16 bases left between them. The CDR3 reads CASSVAGQVRSSYEQYF. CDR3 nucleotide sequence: TGTGCCAGCAGCGTAGCGGGGCAGGTTAGGAGCTCCTACGAGCAGTACTTC.

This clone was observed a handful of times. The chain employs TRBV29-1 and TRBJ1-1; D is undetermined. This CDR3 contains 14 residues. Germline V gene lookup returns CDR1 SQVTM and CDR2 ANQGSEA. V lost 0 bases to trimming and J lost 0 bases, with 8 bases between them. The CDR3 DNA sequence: TGCAGCGTTGAAGAGGGAGGGCTGAACACTGAAGCTTTCTTT. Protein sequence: CSVEEGGLNTEAFF.

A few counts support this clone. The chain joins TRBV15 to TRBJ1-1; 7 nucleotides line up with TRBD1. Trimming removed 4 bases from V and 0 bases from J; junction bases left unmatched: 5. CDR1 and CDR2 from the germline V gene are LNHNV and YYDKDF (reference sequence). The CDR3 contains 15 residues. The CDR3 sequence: CATSINRGLNTEAFF. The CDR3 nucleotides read TGTGCCACCAGCATAAACAGGGGCCTGAACACTGAAGCTTTCTTT.

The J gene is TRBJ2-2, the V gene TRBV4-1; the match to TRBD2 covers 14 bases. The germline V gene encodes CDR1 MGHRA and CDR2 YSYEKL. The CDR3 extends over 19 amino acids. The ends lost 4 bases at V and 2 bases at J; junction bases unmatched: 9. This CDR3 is CASSRDPGLAGANTGELFF. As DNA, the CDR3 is TGCGCCAGCAGCCGAGACCCGGGACTAGCGGGGGCCAACACCGGGGAGCTGTTTTTT.

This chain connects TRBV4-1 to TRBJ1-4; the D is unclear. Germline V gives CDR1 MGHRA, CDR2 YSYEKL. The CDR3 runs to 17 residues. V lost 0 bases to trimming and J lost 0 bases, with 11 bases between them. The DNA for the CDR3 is TGCGCCAGCAGCCAAGATAACCAGCGCCCAACTAATGAAAAACTGTTTTTT. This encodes CASSQDNQRPTNEKLFF.

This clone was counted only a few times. This CDR3 reads CASSAGSGQPQHF. CDR3 nucleotide sequence: TGTGCCAGTAGTGCCGGGTCGGGCCAGCCCCAGCATTTT. The rearrangement joins TRBV19 to TRBJ1-5; no clear D. Germline CDR1 is LNHDA and CDR2 is SQIVND (reference sequence). The V and J ends lost 5 bases and 7 bases respectively, with 12 bases between them. CDR3 length equals 13 residues.

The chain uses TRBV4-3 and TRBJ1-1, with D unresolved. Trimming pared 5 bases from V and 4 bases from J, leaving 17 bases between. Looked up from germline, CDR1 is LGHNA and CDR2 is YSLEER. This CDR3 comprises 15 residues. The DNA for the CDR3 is TGCGCCAGCAGCGGACCGGGGTTGGGCGGCACTGAAGCTTTCTTT. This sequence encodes CASSGPGLGGTEAFF.

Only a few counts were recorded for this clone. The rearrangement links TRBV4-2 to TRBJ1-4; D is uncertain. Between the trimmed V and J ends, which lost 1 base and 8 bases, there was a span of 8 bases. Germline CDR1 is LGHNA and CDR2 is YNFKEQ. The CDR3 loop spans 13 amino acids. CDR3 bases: TGTGCCAGCAGCCAAGGGAGGGTGGAAAAACTGTTTTTT. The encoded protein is CASSQGRVEKLFF.

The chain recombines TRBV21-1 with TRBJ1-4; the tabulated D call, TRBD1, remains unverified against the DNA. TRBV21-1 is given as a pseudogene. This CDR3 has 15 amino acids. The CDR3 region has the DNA TGTGCCAGCAGCAGTCAGACAGGGCTTAATGAAAAACTGTTTTTT. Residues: CASSSQTGLNEKLFF.

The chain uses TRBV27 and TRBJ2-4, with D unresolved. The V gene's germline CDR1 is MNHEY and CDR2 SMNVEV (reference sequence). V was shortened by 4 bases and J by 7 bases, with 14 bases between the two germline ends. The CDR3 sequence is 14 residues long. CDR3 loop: CASSSGSLRNIQYF. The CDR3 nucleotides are TGTGCCAGCAGTTCCGGATCTCTCCGGAACATTCAGTACTTC.

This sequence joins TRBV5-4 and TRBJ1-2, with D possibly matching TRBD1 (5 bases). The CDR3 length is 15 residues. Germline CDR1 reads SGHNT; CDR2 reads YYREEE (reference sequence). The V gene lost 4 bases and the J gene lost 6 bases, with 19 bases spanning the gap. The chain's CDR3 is CASSGRRDAYDGYTF. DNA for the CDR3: TGTGCCAGCAGCGGGAGAAGGGACGCGTATGATGGCTACACCTTC.

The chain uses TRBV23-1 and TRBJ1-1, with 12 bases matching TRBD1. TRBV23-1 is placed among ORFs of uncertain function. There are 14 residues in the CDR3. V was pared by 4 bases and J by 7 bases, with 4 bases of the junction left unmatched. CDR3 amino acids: CASSRGTGGGEAFF. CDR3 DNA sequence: TGCGCCAGCAGTCGGGGGACAGGGGGCGGTGAAGCTTTCTTT.